The sequence of this TCR beta chain was determined in a study of Graves' ophthalmopathy and Graves' hyperthyroidism. V dropped 6 bases and J dropped 4 bases, with 12 bases sitting between them. This CDR3 is built from 13 residues. The germline V gene has CDR1 MNHNS and CDR2 SASEGT. Broader study findings: In predicting ophthalmopathy progression, the model reached roughly 71% sensitivity and about 73% specificity.

Investigators amplified TCR beta CDR3 regions from RNA transcripts. A first-round RT-PCR used HTBI primers, followed by a second-round multiplex PCR. TCRdb fed the multiplex PCR reads into MiXCR, producing one record per CDR3 protein. The sample yields approximately 410,000 distinct CDR3 sequences, less than 20% seen once. The sample holds many counts of this clonotype. Its cognate antigen is unknown. Sample: peripheral blood. The chain couples TRBV6-1 to TRBJ1-2; TRBD1 might be the D (6 bases). The receptor's source is a young woman with stable Graves' hyperthyroidism. CDR3 nucleotide sequence: TGTGCCAGCAGAAACCAGGGGATCTATGGCTACACCTTC. Protein product: CASRNQGIYGYTF.